What follows describes a single T cell receptor beta chain. The CDR3 extends over 12 amino acids. V was shortened by 5 bases and J by 2 bases, with 7 bases between the two germline ends. Germline loops: CDR1 SGHRS, CDR2 YFSETQ. Repertoires were generated with immunoSEQ multiplex PCR, while TCRdb's copy carries only in-frame clones and drops some. In the table there are 150,000 to 200,000 clones, more than 80% of which are singletons. These data are taken from a study of blood T cell repertoires in COVID-19. The chain joins TRBV5-1 to TRBJ2-5; D is uncertain. The sequence came from a middle-aged man with acute or convalescent COVID-19. The specimen was peripheral blood. DNA for the CDR3: TGCGCCAGCAGAGTGAGTCAAGAGACCCAGTACTTC. Encoded protein: CASRVSQETQYF.